One TCR beta chain is described in this entry. Its antigen is as yet unknown. The data belong to a study of blood T cells in healthy people across ages. For the second PCR, which ran for about 6 to 12 cycles, a sample-barcoded 5' primer and a J-beta primer mix were used. CDR3-containing paired-end reads numbered at least 2.5 million in each sample. TCRdb fed the 5' RACE reads into MiXCR, producing one record per CDR3 protein. The profile covers under 2 million distinct CDR3 sequences, with roughly a third appearing a single time and approximately 11% taken by the ten largest. General study points: More naive CD4+ cells and higher diversity were found in long-lived than in aged donors.

Germline V gene data show CDR1 as SGHTA and CDR2 as FQGNSA. The CDR3 runs 13 residues. The V gene lost 7 bases and the J gene lost 3 bases, with 12 bases spanning the gap. The rearrangement joins TRBV7-2 to TRBJ1-1; D gene ambiguous. The TCR comes from a woman younger than 45 in good health. The material sequenced was blood. CDR3 sequence: CASTRVRDTEAFF. The CDR3, as DNA: TGTGCCAGCACCCGAGTGAGAGACACTGAAGCTTTCTTT.